This T cell receptor beta chain appears in the sequencing data of a study of shared clonotypes between healthy human individuals. This was a deep-level run. Assay: immunoSEQ multiplex PCR; the TCRdb copy retains only in-frame clones and omits some. This table has roughly 1,000,000 clones, about 80% appearing once. The CDR3 contains 13 residues. From germline, CDR1 is SEHNR and CDR2 FQNEAQ (reference sequence). V shed 1 base and J shed 4 bases, with 7 bases lying between them. Subsets obtained from CD4+ cells comprised CD45RA+ naive and CD45RA-negative memory cells. Study-wide points: Naive CD4 clonotype sharing across several donors was around 5.5%. It was only blood that was sampled, and tissue repertoires likely differ.

As concerns this clone: No antigen is known for it.

This clonotype was sampled from a man younger than 35 in good health. Some clones in this sample may be carry-over from other donors' samples. The chain combines TRBV7-9 with TRBJ1-1; no firm D call. The sequenced sample was memory CD4+ T cells from PBMCs. Stated subset: CD45RA-negative fraction. For the CDR3, the DNA is TGTGCCAGCAGCTTAGAGCGACGCACTGAAGCTTTCTTT. As protein: CASSLERRTEAFF.